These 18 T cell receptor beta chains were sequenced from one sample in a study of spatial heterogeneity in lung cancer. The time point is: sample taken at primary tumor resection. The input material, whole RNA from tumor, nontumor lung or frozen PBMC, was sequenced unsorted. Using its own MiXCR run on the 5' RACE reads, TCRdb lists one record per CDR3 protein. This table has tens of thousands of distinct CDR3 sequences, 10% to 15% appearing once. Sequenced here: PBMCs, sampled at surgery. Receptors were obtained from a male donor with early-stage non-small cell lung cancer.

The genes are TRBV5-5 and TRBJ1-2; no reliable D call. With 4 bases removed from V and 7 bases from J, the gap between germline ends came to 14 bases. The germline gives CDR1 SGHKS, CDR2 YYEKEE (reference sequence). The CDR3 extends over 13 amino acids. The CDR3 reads CASSRASDSGYTF. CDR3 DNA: TGTGCCAGCAGCCGGGCATCGGATAGTGGCTACACCTTC. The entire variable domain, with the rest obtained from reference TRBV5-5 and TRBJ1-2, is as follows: DAGVTQSPTHLIKTRGQQVTLRCSPISGHKSVSWYQQVLGQGPQFIFQYYEKEERGRGNFPDRFSARQFPNYSSELNVNALLLGDSALYLCASSRASDSGYTFGSGTRLTVV.

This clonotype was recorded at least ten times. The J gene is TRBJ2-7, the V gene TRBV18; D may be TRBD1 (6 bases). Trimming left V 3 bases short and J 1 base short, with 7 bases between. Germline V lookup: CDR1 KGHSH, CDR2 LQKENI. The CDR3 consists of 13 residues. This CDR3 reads CASSPTGSYEQYF. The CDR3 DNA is TGTGCCAGCTCACCCACAGGGTCCTACGAGCAGTACTTC.

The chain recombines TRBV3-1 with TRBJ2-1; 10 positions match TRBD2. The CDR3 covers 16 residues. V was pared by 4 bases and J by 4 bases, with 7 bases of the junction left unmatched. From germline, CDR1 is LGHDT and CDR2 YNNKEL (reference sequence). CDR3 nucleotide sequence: TGTGCCAGCAGCCCGTACCTAGCGGGAGCTTACAATGAGCAGTTCTTC. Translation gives CASSPYLAGAYNEQFF.

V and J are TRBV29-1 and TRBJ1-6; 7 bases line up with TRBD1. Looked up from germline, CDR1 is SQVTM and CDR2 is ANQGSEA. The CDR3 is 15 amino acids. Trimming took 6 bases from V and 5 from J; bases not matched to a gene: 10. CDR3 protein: CSVYSGTANNSPLHF. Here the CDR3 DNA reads TGCAGCGTCTATTCCGGGACAGCGAATAATTCACCCCTCCACTTT. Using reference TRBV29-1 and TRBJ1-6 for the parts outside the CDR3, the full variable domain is SAVISQKPSRDICQRGTSLTIQCQVDSQVTMMFWYRQQPGQSLTLIATANQGSEATYESGFVIDKFPISRPNLTFSTLTVSNMSPEDSSIYLCSVYSGTANNSPLHFGNGTRLTVT.

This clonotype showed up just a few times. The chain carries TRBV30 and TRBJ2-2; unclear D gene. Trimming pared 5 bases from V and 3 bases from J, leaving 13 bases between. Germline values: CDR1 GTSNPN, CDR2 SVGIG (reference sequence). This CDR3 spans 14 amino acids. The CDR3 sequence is CAWGFGQYTGELFF. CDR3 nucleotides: TGTGCCTGGGGTTTTGGGCAGTACACCGGGGAGCTGTTTTTT.

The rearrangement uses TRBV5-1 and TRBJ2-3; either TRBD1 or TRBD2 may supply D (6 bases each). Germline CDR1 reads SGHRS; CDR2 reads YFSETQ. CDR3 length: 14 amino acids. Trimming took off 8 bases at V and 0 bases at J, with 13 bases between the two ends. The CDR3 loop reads CASMWGASTDTQYF. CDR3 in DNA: TGCGCCAGTATGTGGGGGGCGAGCACAGATACGCAGTATTTT.

The CDR3 nucleotides are TGTGCCAGCAGCTCGGACAGGGGGTGGGACGAGCAGTACTTC. Translated, it gives CASSSDRGWDEQYF. J is TRBJ2-7 and V is TRBV7-8; TRBD1 aligns across 10 bases. The germline V gene has CDR1 SGHVS and CDR2 FQNEAQ. There are 14 residues in the CDR3. Trimming removed 4 bases from V and 5 bases from J; junction bases left unmatched: 5.

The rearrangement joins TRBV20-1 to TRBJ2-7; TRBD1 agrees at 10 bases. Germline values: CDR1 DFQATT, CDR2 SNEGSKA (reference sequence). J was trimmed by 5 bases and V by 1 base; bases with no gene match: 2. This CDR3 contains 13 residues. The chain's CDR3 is CSARGTGGHEQYF. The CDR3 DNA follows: TGCAGTGCTAGAGGGACAGGGGGTCACGAGCAGTACTTC.

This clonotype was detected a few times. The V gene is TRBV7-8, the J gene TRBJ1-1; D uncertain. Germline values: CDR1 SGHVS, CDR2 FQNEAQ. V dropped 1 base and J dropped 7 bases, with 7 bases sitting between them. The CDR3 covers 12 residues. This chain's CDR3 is CASSLGAVEAFF. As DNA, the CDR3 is TGTGCCAGCAGCTTAGGTGCCGTTGAAGCTTTCTTT.

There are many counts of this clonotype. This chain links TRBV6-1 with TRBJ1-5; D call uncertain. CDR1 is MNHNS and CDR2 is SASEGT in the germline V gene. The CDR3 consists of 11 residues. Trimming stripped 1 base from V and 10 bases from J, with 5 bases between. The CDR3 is CASSEVGPQHF. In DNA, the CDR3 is TGTGCCAGCAGTGAAGTAGGTCCCCAGCATTTT.

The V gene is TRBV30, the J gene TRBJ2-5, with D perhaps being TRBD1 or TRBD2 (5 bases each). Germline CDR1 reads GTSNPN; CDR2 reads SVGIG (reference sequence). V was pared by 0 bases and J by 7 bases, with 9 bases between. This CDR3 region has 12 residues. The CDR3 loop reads CAWSVRGGTQYF. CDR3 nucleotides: TGTGCCTGGAGTGTACGTGGGGGGACCCAGTACTTC. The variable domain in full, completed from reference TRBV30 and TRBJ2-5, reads SQTIHQWPATLVQPVGSPLSLECTVEGTSNPNLYWYRQAAGRGLQLLFYSVGIGQISSEVPQNLSASRPQDRQFILSSKKLLLSDSGFYLCAWSVRGGTQYFGPGTRLLVL.

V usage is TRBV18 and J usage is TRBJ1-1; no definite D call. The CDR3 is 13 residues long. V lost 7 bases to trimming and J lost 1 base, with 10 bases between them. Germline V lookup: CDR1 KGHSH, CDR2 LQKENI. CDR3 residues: CASCPNRNTEAFF. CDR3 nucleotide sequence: TGTGCCAGCTGCCCGAATAGGAACACTGAAGCTTTCTTT.

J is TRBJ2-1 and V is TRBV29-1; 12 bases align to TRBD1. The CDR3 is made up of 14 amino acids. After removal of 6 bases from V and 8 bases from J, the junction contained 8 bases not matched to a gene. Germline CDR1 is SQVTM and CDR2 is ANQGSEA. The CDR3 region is CSVERDRGLHEQFF. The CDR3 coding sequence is TGCAGCGTGGAGAGGGACAGGGGGCTCCATGAGCAGTTCTTC.

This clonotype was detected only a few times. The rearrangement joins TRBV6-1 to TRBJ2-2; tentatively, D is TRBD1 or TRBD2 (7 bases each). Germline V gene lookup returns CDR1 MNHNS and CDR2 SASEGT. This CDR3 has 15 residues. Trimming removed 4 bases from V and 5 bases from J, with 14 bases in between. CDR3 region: CASSGSGGGTGELFF. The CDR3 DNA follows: TGTGCCAGCAGTGGTTCAGGGGGGGGGACCGGGGAGCTGTTTTTT.

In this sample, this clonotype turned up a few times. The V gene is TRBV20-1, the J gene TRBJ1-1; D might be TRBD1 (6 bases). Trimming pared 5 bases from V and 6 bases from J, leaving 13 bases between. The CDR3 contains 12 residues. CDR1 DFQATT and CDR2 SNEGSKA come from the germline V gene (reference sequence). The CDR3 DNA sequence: TGCAGTGCTCCAGTCGGGGGCGCTGAAGCTTTCTTT. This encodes CSAPVGGAEAFF.

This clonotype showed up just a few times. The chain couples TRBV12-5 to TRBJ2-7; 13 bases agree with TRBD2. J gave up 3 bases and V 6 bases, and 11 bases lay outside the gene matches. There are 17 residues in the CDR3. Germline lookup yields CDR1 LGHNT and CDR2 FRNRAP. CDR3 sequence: CASGQGGGLAGDYEQYF. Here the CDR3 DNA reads TGTGCTAGTGGGCAGGGAGGTGGACTAGCGGGAGACTACGAGCAGTACTTC.

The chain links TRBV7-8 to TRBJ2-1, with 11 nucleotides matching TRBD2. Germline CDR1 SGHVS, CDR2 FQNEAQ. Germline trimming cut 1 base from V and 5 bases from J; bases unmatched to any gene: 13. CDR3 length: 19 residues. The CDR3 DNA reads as TGTGCCAGCAGCTTAGGTTGGAGTAGCGGGAGGGAGGAGGACAATGAGCAGTTCTTC. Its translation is CASSLGWSSGREEDNEQFF.

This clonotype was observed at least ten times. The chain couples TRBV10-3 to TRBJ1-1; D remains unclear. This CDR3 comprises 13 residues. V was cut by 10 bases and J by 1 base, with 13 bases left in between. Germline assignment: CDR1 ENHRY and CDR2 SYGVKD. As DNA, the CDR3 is TGTGCCACCAGATGGACGGAGAACACTGAAGCTTTCTTT. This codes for CATRWTENTEAFF.